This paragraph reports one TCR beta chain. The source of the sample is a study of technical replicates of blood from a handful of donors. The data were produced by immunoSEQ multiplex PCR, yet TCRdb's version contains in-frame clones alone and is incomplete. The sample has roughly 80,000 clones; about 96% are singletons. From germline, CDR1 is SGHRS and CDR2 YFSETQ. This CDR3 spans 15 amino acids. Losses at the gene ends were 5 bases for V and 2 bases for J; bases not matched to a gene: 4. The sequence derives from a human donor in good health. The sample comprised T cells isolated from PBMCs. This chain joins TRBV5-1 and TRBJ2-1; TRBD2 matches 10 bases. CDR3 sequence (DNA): TGCGCCAGCAGGTTGAGCGGGGGGGCCTACAATGAGCAGTTCTTC. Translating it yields CASRLSGGAYNEQFF.